This T cell receptor beta chain was captured by sequencing in a study of cytomegalovirus exposure and HLA in healthy donors. Trimming cost V 4 bases and J 6 bases, with 14 bases left between them. Germline assignment: CDR1 SGHRS and CDR2 YFSETQ. The CDR3 contains 14 residues. Use of 60 Vbeta and 13 Jbeta primers characterized the PCR. Sequencing used immunoSEQ multiplex PCR; TCRdb keeps in-frame clones, though not all of them. In the table there are some 130,000 clones, about 72% of which are singletons. The V and J genes are TRBV5-1 and TRBJ2-1; D might be TRBD2 (6 bases). This clonotype was sampled from a man aged 25-40 years in good health and CMV-seropositive. Sequences were obtained from PBMCs. CDR3 DNA sequence: TGCGCCAGCAGCGGCGGGACTCCAGGCAATGAGCAGTTCTTC. Protein: CASSGGTPGNEQFF.